This TCR beta chain was identified in a study of blood T cell repertoires in COVID-19. Looking at the study overall: Whether acute or convalescent, the COVID-19 samples came from the United States, Italy and Spain.

Study processing details: Estimation of nucleated cell counts was performed using reference gene primer amplification. TCRdb keeps only in-frame clones here, not all; method: immunoSEQ multiplex PCR. From that table come the V and J calls and clone size; the DNA was used to work out D and trimming. The sample carries under 45,000 clones, 65% to 85% recorded once. In Seattle, patients joined the study during active infection and were tracked longitudinally. This clone was observed a handful of times. The V end lost 1 base, the J end lost 3 bases, and 25 bases lay between the germline ends. The CDR3 extends over 19 amino acids. Germline loops: CDR1 MNHEY, CDR2 SMNVEV (reference sequence).

The sequence came from a man aged 65 to 79 with COVID-19, enrolled during active disease. The rearrangement joins TRBV27 to TRBJ2-7; D perhaps matches TRBD1 (5 bases). Material: peripheral blood. In DNA form, the CDR3 reads TGTGCCAGCAGTTTATTAGTGGGGAAGCGAGCAGGGATATACTACGAGCAGTACTTC. The encoded protein is CASSLLVGKRAGIYYEQYF.